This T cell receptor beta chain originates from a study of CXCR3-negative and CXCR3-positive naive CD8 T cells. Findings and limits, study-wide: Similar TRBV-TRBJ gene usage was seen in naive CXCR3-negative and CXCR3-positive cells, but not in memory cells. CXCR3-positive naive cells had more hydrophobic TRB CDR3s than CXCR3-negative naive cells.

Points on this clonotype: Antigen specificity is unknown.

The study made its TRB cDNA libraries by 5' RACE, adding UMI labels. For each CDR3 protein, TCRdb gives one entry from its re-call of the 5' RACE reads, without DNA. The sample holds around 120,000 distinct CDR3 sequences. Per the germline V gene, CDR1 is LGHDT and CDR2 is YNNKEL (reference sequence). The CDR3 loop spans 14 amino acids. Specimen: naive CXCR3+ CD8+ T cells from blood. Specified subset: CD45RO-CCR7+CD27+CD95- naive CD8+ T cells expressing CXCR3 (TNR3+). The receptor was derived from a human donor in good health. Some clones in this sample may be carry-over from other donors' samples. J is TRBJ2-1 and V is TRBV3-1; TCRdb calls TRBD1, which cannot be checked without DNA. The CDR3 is CASRGENYYDEQFF.